This TCR beta chain is drawn from a study of blood T cell repertoires in COVID-19. The wider study: Samples came from the United States, Italy and Spain, spanning acute and convalescent COVID-19.

Trimming shortened V by 3 bases and J by 4 bases, and 13 bases separated the two germline ends. Germline-derived CDR1 and CDR2 are SGHTA and FQGNSA. The CDR3 loop spans 14 amino acids. As originally analysed: Reference gene primer amplification yielded estimated nucleated cell counts. The repertoire was sequenced with immunoSEQ multiplex PCR; TCRdb's copy has only in-frame clones and lacks some. V and J calls plus clone size are reproduced from that table; the DNA served to infer D and trimming. There are about 39,000 clones in the sample; about 82% occur only once, and about 9% lies in the top ten. The sequencing input was peripheral blood. The J gene is TRBJ2-7, the V gene TRBV7-2; D may be TRBD2 (7 bases). The source of this sequence is a man between 60 and 70 years old in a cohort sampled during active COVID-19. CDR3 protein: CASSLGGGPYEQYF. CDR3 in DNA: TGTGCCAGCAGCTTGGGGGGGGGCCCTTACGAGCAGTACTTC.